The clone carrying this TCR beta chain occurred many times. What it recognizes is unknown. This sample is part of a study of response to subunit inactivated influenza vaccine. General study findings and limits: Authors suggested few new T cells are recruited by each seasonal influenza vaccination.

CDR1 is SGHDT, CDR2 YYEEEE, per germline. The CDR3 spans 15 residues. V trimming: 4 bases; J trimming: 5 bases; junction bases outside the gene matches: 8. TCRdb fed the RT-PCR reads into MiXCR, producing one record per CDR3 protein. The sample records about 650,000 distinct CDR3 sequences, 15% to 18% being singletons. This receptor was identified in a man aged 50 or older who received an inactivated influenza vaccine. The rearrangement links TRBV5-6 to TRBJ2-2; TRBD1 matches at 7 bases. Sequencing was performed on PBMCs from blood, taken 11 to 12 days after vaccination. The DNA of the CDR3 is TGTGCCAGCAGCCTGACAGGGATCTCGACCGGGGAGCTGTTTTTT. This translates into CASSLTGISTGELFF.